These 3 T cell receptor beta chains share one sample of origin, sequenced in a study of shared clonotypes between healthy human individuals. Some clones are missing from TCRdb's copy, which holds only in-frame ones; the method was immunoSEQ multiplex PCR. The table includes millions of clones, around 95% detected once. Source material: naive CD4+ T cells sorted from blood. The subset denotes: CD45RA+ positively selected. The receptor source for this set is a man aged 18 to 29 in good health.

Here the CDR3 DNA reads TGTGCCAGCAGTTCCCCGGTGGTCGGGGAGCTGTTTTTT. This sequence encodes CASSSPVVGELFF. The chain employs TRBV28 and TRBJ2-2; D is unresolved. CDR3 length: 13 amino acids. V lost 4 bases, J lost 7 bases, and 10 bases lay in between. CDR1 is MDHEN, CDR2 SYDVKM, per germline.

The chain links TRBV19 to TRBJ2-1; no firm D call. V lost 8 bases to trimming and J lost 6 bases, with 20 bases between them. The CDR3 is 15 residues long. CDR1 and CDR2 from the germline V gene are LNHDA and SQIVND (reference sequence). In DNA form, the CDR3 reads TGTGCCAGTCGTTCGGTGGGTTCGCTCCTCAATGAGCAGTTCTTC. Residues: CASRSVGSLLNEQFF.

The CDR3 nucleotides are TGTGCCATCAGTGAGACCGGCGAGGGCTACACCTTC. This gives the protein CAISETGEGYTF. The rearrangement joins TRBV10-3 to TRBJ1-2; D gene unclear. Trimming cost V 2 bases and J 8 bases, with 9 bases left between them. Germline V gene data show CDR1 as ENHRY and CDR2 as SYGVKD. The CDR3 spans 12 residues.